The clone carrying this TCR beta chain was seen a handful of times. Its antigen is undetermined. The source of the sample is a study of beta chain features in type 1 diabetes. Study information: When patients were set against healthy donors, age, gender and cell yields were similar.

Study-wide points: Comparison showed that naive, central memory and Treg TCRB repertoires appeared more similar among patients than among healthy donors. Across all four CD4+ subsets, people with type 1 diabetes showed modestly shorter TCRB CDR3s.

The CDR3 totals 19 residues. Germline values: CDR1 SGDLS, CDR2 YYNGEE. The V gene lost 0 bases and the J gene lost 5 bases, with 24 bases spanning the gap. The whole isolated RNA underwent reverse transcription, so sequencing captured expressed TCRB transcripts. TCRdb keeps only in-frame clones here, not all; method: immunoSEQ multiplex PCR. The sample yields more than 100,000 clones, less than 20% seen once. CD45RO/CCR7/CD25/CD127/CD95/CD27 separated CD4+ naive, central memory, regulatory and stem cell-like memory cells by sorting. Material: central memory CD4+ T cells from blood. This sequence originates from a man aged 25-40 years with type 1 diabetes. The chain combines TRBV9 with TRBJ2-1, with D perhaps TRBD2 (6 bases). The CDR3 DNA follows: TGTGCCAGCAGCGTAGGATTGCACAGTGGAGGGTCAGCCAACAATGAGCAGTTCTTC. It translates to CASSVGLHSGGSANNEQFF.